A single sample gave rise to the 16 T cell receptor beta chains below, sequenced in a study of shared clonotypes between healthy human individuals. In the naive CD8 group, cells lacked CD45RO and were positively selected for CCR7, so terminally differentiated effector memory CD45RA+ cells were left out. This table comes from immunoSEQ multiplex PCR, and its TCRdb copy is limited to in-frame clones, with some not included. Of a few hundred thousand clones in the sample, around 95% were seen once. The specimen sequenced was naive CD8+ T cells sorted from blood. These receptors were collected from a woman in her 30s in good health.

This chain joins TRBV28 and TRBJ2-5; maybe TRBD1 (6 bases). The J call is uncertain, as TRBJ2-7 better fits the DNA end. From germline, CDR1 is MDHEN and CDR2 SYDVKM. The CDR3 runs to 14 residues. This CDR3 reads CASSLSGVSYEQYF. The CDR3 DNA follows: TGTGCCAGCAGTTTATCAGGGGTTTCTTACGAGCAGTACTTC.

This chain joins TRBV6-6 and TRBJ2-7; 11 nucleotides agree with TRBD2. CDR1 MNHNY and CDR2 SVGAGI come from the germline V gene (reference sequence). The CDR3 has 15 amino acids. Trimming removed 6 bases from V and 5 bases from J; junction bases left unmatched: 9. The DNA of the CDR3 is TGTGCCAGCAGCAGAGTACTAGCGGGAGCCGACGAGCAGTACTTC. The encoded protein is CASSRVLAGADEQYF.

This chain connects TRBV18 to TRBJ2-3; 7 bases match TRBD1. The length of the CDR3 is 16 residues. The V gene end was trimmed by 1 base and the J gene end by 2 bases; junction bases not matched to a gene: 6. Germline-derived CDR1 and CDR2 are KGHSH and LQKENI. The CDR3 loop reads CASSPQLGTDTDTQYF. The CDR3 DNA reads TGTGCCAGCTCACCACAACTCGGGACAGACACAGATACGCAGTATTTT.

The CDR3 region has the DNA TGTGCCAGCAGCTTATTTGAGGGACTCAGCTCCTACAATGAGCAGTTCTTC. Translating gives CASSLFEGLSSYNEQFF. The J gene is TRBJ2-1, the V gene TRBV11-2; D possibly corresponds to TRBD2 (6 bases). The V gene lost 2 bases and the J gene lost 0 bases, with 14 bases spanning the gap. The length of the CDR3 is 17 residues. In germline, CDR1 is SGHAT, CDR2 FQNNGV.

V and J are TRBV7-8 and TRBJ2-7; maybe TRBD1 (5 bases). The CDR3 has 15 amino acids. The germline gives CDR1 SGHVS, CDR2 FQNEAQ. Trimming took 5 bases from V and 0 from J, leaving 14 bases between them. The CDR3 DNA is TGTGCCAGCAGCGCCATTCTGGACACCTCCTACGAGCAGTACTTC. Amino acid sequence: CASSAILDTSYEQYF.

The chain uses TRBV29-1 and TRBJ1-1; a weak D match, TRBD1 (6 bases). V lost 4 bases and J lost 0, with 12 bases in between. The CDR3 spans 14 residues. From germline, CDR1 is SQVTM and CDR2 ANQGSEA. The CDR3 loop is CSVGGGRLNTEAFF. The DNA for the CDR3 is TGCAGCGTTGGAGGGGGACGTCTGAACACTGAAGCTTTCTTT. The variable domain in full, with the rest retrieved from reference TRBV29-1 and TRBJ1-1, is SAVISQKPSRDICQRGTSLTIQCQVDSQVTMMFWYRQQPGQSLTLIATANQGSEATYESGFVIDKFPISRPNLTFSTLTVSNMSPEDSSIYLCSVGGGRLNTEAFFGQGTRLTVV.

V gene TRBV5-6 combines with J gene TRBJ1-1, with TRBD1 as a possible D gene (6 bases). The CDR3 spans 15 residues. Germline CDR1 SGHDT, CDR2 YYEEEE. Trimming left V 2 bases short and J 0 bases short, with 11 bases between. The CDR3 reads CASSFGQSLNTEAFF. The CDR3, as DNA: TGTGCCAGCAGCTTCGGACAGAGCTTGAACACTGAAGCTTTCTTT.

The V call is TRBV4-1, the J call TRBJ2-2, with D possibly TRBD1 on 6 matching bases. The V and J ends lost 4 bases and 4 bases respectively, with 16 bases between them. The CDR3 has 16 amino acids. Germline CDR1 and CDR2: MGHRA and YSYEKL. CDR3 sequence: CASSRERQDFTGELFF. For the CDR3, the DNA is TGCGCCAGCAGCCGAGAGAGACAGGACTTCACCGGGGAGCTGTTTTTT.

V and J are TRBV7-9 and TRBJ2-7; no reliable D call. CDR3 length equals 16 residues. V shed 1 base and J shed 1 base, with 14 bases lying between them. Germline V gives CDR1 SEHNR, CDR2 FQNEAQ (reference sequence). Written as DNA, the CDR3 is TGTGCCAGCAGCTTAGGCCCCGAAGGGCTGTCCTACGAGCAGTACTTC. Protein sequence: CASSLGPEGLSYEQYF.

V gene TRBV2 combines with J gene TRBJ1-2; weak D call: TRBD1 (5 bases). Trimming left V 10 bases short and J 4 bases short, with 16 bases between. Germline CDR1 reads SNHLY; CDR2 reads FYNNEI. The CDR3 runs to 13 residues. The CDR3: CANLWGTPYGYTF. The CDR3 DNA follows: TGTGCCAACCTTTGGGGGACTCCCTATGGCTACACCTTC.

The chain is built from TRBV11-2 and TRBJ2-3; the match to TRBD2 covers 9 bases. The CDR3 loop spans 15 amino acids. Trimming took 6 bases from V and 8 from J; bases not matched to a gene: 12. Germline assignment: CDR1 SGHAT and CDR2 FQNNGV. CDR3 sequence: CASRTYSGSRGTQYF. In DNA form, the CDR3 reads TGTGCCAGCAGAACGTATAGCGGGAGTCGGGGTACGCAGTATTTT.

The gene calls are TRBV6-1 and TRBJ1-2, with 9 bases fitting TRBD1. The length of the CDR3 is 18 residues. Germline V gene lookup returns CDR1 MNHNS and CDR2 SASEGT. V gave up 3 bases and J gave up 3 bases; unmatched junction bases: 14. The CDR3 sequence is CASSDLRDRAVAHYGYTF. The CDR3 nucleotides read TGTGCCAGCAGTGATCTCCGGGACAGGGCAGTGGCCCACTATGGCTACACCTTC.

The chain is built from TRBV6-1 and TRBJ1-2; D not resolved. CDR1 is MNHNS and CDR2 is SASEGT in the germline V gene. This CDR3 spans 13 amino acids. The V gene lost 3 bases and the J gene lost 5 bases, with 10 bases spanning the gap. The CDR3 bases are TGTGCCAGCAGTGACGGTACCCCTTATGGCTACACCTTC. Its translation is CASSDGTPYGYTF.

J is TRBJ2-3 and V is TRBV18; D remains ambiguous. Trimming removed 3 bases from V and 2 bases from J, with 9 bases in between. In germline, CDR1 is KGHSH, CDR2 LQKENI. The CDR3 consists of 14 residues. The CDR3 DNA reads TGTGCCAGCTCACCCCGATTCAACACAGATACGCAGTATTTT. It specifies CASSPRFNTDTQYF.

This rearrangement joins TRBV6-5 to TRBJ2-5; weak D call: TRBD2 (5 bases). V was cut by 6 bases and J by 2 bases, with 16 bases left in between. This CDR3 spans 15 amino acids. Germline lookup yields CDR1 MNHEY and CDR2 SVGAGI. This CDR3 reads CASSHDGVSQETQYF. DNA for the CDR3: TGTGCCAGCAGCCACGACGGGGTTTCTCAAGAGACCCAGTACTTC.

Concerning this clone itself: Other DNA sequences in this specimen translate into the identical CDR3. The gene calls are TRBV28 and TRBJ2-7; TRBD1 is a possible D gene (5 bases). The germline CDR1 and CDR2 sequences are MDHEN and SYDVKM. This CDR3 comprises 12 residues. Trimming took 5 bases from V and 0 from J, leaving 5 bases between them. CDR3 in amino acids: CASSDSSYEQYF. CDR3 nucleotides: TGTGCCAGCAGTGACAGCTCCTACGAGCAGTACTTC.